Following are 32 T cell receptor beta chains from one sample sequenced in a study of T-cell reconstitution after alpha-beta-depleted transplantation in children (dated by TCRdb to the mid-2010s). The sample's treatment or condition label is to be understood as: allogeneic hematopoietic cell transplantation with graft depleted of TCRalphabeta T cells and CD19 B cells. The library was built by means of PCR. The instrument given in TCRdb is Illumina HiSeq 2500. Molecular barcoding was employed in the preparation of TCR libraries, with unique molecular identifiers being used to normalize TCRbeta repertoire quantification. Using fastp at Q25 and MiXCR, TCRdb reprocessed the public reads and kept productive beta chains. Rows with one shared CDR3 protein collapse into an entry with the most common genes and DNA. The sample table lists 350,000 to 500,000 distinct CDR3 sequences, 43% of them with a count of one. Of the sample, 25% to 30% falls within the top ten clones.

Here the sequenced sample was PBMCs, taken before TCRalphabeta/CD19-depleted stem cell transplant. Receptors originate from a girl aged 2 to 10 with aplastic anemia, due to receive a stem cell transplant.

Ten or more counts support this clonotype. The CDR3 protein is CASSVIHGELFF. The CDR3 DNA sequence: TGTGCCAGCAGTGTCATCCACGGGGAGCTGTTTTTT. The rearrangement uses TRBV25-1 and TRBJ2-2; D not resolved. This CDR3 has 12 amino acids. V was cut by 4 bases and J by 7 bases, with 7 bases left in between. Germline values: CDR1 MGHDK, CDR2 SYGVNS.

The chain is built from TRBV12-3 or TRBV12-4 and TRBJ2-7, with 10 bases aligning to TRBD1. V gave up 6 bases and J gave up 1 base; unmatched junction bases: 6. CDR3 length equals 15 residues. The CDR3 DNA reads TGTGCCAGCAGCCGAGACAGGGGGCGTTCCTACGAGCAGTACTTC. The encoded protein is CASSRDRGRSYEQYF.

In this sample, this clonotype turned up many times. The chain employs TRBV20-1 and TRBJ2-1; weak D call: TRBD1 (5 bases). The germline V gene encodes CDR1 DFQATT and CDR2 SNEGSKA (reference sequence). This CDR3 region has 10 residues. Trimming removed 5 bases from V and 12 bases from J, with 11 bases in between. CDR3 loop: CSAAGPGQFF. For the CDR3, the DNA is TGCAGTGCTGCAGGGCCCGGGCAGTTCTTC.

The chain couples TRBV7-6 to TRBJ2-6; 10 bases match TRBD1. The CDR3 is made up of 18 amino acids. Germline loops: CDR1 SGHVS, CDR2 FNYEAQ. The ends lost 5 bases at V and 0 bases at J; junction bases unmatched: 7. CDR3 loop: CASSLDRGRASGANVLTF. The CDR3 DNA sequence: TGTGCCAGCAGCCTAGACAGGGGGCGCGCCTCTGGGGCCAACGTCCTGACTTTC.

In its sample, this clonotype was seen many times. The rearrangement joins TRBV3-1 to TRBJ1-1; D uncertain. The germline V gene encodes CDR1 LGHDT and CDR2 YNNKEL (reference sequence). Trimming left V 5 bases short and J 6 bases short, with 10 bases between. CDR3 length equals 12 residues. CDR3 coding DNA: TGTGCCAGCAGCTCCTCAACGGCTGAAGCTTTCTTT. It yields the protein CASSSSTAEAFF.

The V gene is TRBV15, the J gene TRBJ1-3; D call uncertain. CDR1 is LNHNV, CDR2 YYDKDF, per germline (reference sequence). This CDR3 contains 12 residues. Deletions cut 6 bases from V and 0 bases from J, with 3 bases between. CDR3 sequence: CATRDSGNTIYF. The CDR3 DNA is TGTGCCACCAGGGACTCTGGAAACACCATATATTTT.

The chain couples TRBV27 to TRBJ2-5, with TRBD2 matching over 10 bases. The CDR3 consists of 16 residues. After removal of 3 bases from V and 2 bases from J, the junction contained 6 bases not matched to a gene. Germline-derived CDR1 and CDR2 are MNHEY and SMNVEV (reference sequence). CDR3 sequence: CASSFRLAGVQETQYF. In nucleotides, the CDR3 is TGTGCCAGCAGTTTCCGGCTAGCGGGAGTGCAAGAGACCCAGTACTTC.

The sample holds many counts of this clonotype. The chain has TRBV5-6 and TRBJ2-1; the D gene is possibly TRBD1 (5 bases). The CDR3 runs 11 residues. The germline V and J ends were trimmed by 4 bases and 10 bases, with 9 bases remaining between them. The germline CDR1 and CDR2 sequences are SGHDT and YYEEEE. The CDR3 region has the DNA TGTGCCAGCAGCGCAAACAGGGAGCAGTTCTTC. The encoded protein is CASSANREQFF.

This clonotype was counted ten times or more. J is TRBJ1-6 and V is TRBV7-9, with a possible D match to TRBD1 (5 bases). Germline loops: CDR1 SEHNR, CDR2 FQNEAQ (reference sequence). This CDR3 comprises 15 residues. The V gene lost 5 bases and the J gene lost 12 bases, with 20 bases spanning the gap. This CDR3 reads CASSPQGSNEGPLHF. The CDR3 DNA is TGTGCCAGCAGCCCCCAGGGAAGCAATGAGGGACCCCTCCACTTT.

This clonotype was counted only a few times. This chain uses TRBV6-2 or TRBV6-3 with TRBJ2-1, with D perhaps TRBD1 (8 bases). Germline values: CDR1 MNHEY, CDR2 SVGEGT. V gave up 0 bases and J gave up 8 bases, with 17 bases separating them. CDR3 size: 16 residues. CDR3 nucleotide sequence: TGTGCCAGCAGTTACTCCGGACAGGGAGGGGAAGATGAGCAGTTCTTC. Its translation: CASSYSGQGGEDEQFF.

The rearrangement links TRBV5-1 to TRBJ2-3, with TRBD2 as a possible D gene (8 bases). CDR3 length: 18 amino acids. Per the germline V gene, CDR1 is SGHRS and CDR2 is YFSETQ. The V gene lost 5 bases and the J gene lost 3 bases, with 25 bases spanning the gap. CDR3 nucleotide sequence: TGCGCCAGCAGTTACGGGACAGACAGACTAGCGAGGACAGATACGCAGTATTTT. This translates into CASSYGTDRLARTDTQYF. Full variable domain (rest looked up from reference TRBV5-1 and TRBJ2-3): KAGVTQTPRYLIKTRGQQVTLSCSPISGHRSVSWYQQTPGQGLQFLFEYFSETQRNKGNFPGRFSGRQFSNSRSEMNVSTLELGDSALYLCASSYGTDRLARTDTQYFGPGTRLTVL.

This clonotype came up a few times. The chain links TRBV4-2 to TRBJ2-7, with D perhaps matching TRBD2 (7 bases). Looked up from germline, CDR1 is LGHNA and CDR2 is YNFKEQ. The CDR3 contains 16 residues. V gave up 5 bases and J gave up 2 bases, with 19 bases separating them. The CDR3 here is CASSSVGGGETYEQYF. In nucleotides, the CDR3 is TGTGCCAGCAGCTCGGTGGGGGGGGGCGAAACCTACGAGCAGTACTTC.

This clonotype was seen many times. The chain joins TRBV29-1 to TRBJ2-3; TRBD2 matches 7 bases. J gave up 5 bases and V 7 bases, and 12 bases lay outside the gene matches. Germline values: CDR1 SQVTM, CDR2 ANQGSEA. The CDR3 sequence is 14 residues long. The CDR3 reads CSGRTAGWGDTQYF. The CDR3 region has the DNA TGCAGCGGAAGAACAGCGGGATGGGGAGATACGCAGTATTTT.

The CDR3: CASSDRQRGDTGELFF. The CDR3 DNA reads TGCGCCAGCAGCGACCGACAGCGAGGGGACACCGGGGAGCTGTTTTTT. This chain uses TRBV5-1 with TRBJ2-2; the D gene could be TRBD1 or TRBD2 (5 bases each). CDR3 length equals 16 residues. CDR1 and CDR2 (germline): SGHRS, YFSETQ. V lost 4 bases to trimming and J lost 3 bases, with 16 bases between them.

The V gene is TRBV7-9, the J gene TRBJ2-3; the D is unclear. CDR1 and CDR2 from the germline V gene are SEHNR and FQNEAQ (reference sequence). The CDR3 sequence is 13 residues long. The ends were cut back, 1 base at V and 4 bases at J, with 6 bases in the middle. CDR3 nucleotide sequence: TGTGCCAGCAGCTTAGAAGTCCCAGATACGCAGTATTTT. Protein product: CASSLEVPDTQYF. Filled out from reference TRBV7-9 and TRBJ2-3, the complete variable domain reads DTGVSQNPRHKITKRGQNVTFRCDPISEHNRLYWYRQTLGQGPEFLTYFQNEAQLEKSRLLSDRFSAERPKGSFSTLEIQRTEQGDSAMYLCASSLEVPDTQYFGPGTRLTVL.

The genes are TRBV12-3 or TRBV12-4 and TRBJ1-5; D gene uncertain. Trimming stripped 11 bases from V and 1 base from J, with 24 bases between. This CDR3 comprises 17 residues. As DNA, the CDR3 is TGTGCCTTCAGTTTTGGGGTGGCCCGCGGGAGCAATCAGCCCCAGCATTTT. This translates into CAFSFGVARGSNQPQHF.

In its sample, this clonotype was seen a few times. The chain employs TRBV7-8 and TRBJ2-3; 7 bases line up with TRBD1. CDR3 length: 15 amino acids. V dropped 5 bases and J dropped 3; count of bases not matched to a gene: 8. Germline assignment: CDR1 SGHVS and CDR2 FQNEAQ. In DNA, the CDR3 is TGTGCCAGCAGCCCCTCGACAGGGAATACAGATACGCAGTATTTT. It yields the protein CASSPSTGNTDTQYF.

This clonotype has a count of ten or more. The chain links TRBV27 to TRBJ2-2, with 13 bases that match TRBD2. There are 17 residues in the CDR3. The junction had 8 bases not matched to a gene; V was cut back by 5 bases and J by 5 bases. Germline V gene lookup returns CDR1 MNHEY and CDR2 SMNVEV (reference sequence). This chain's CDR3 is CASSPPGLAGWTGELFF. The CDR3, as DNA: TGTGCCAGCAGTCCCCCGGGACTAGCGGGATGGACCGGGGAGCTGTTTTTT.

This clonotype was recorded many times. The chain is built from TRBV12-5 and TRBJ2-1, with D perhaps matching TRBD1 (6 bases). Germline V gives CDR1 LGHNT, CDR2 FRNRAP. This CDR3 contains 16 residues. V was cut by 4 bases and J by 0 bases, with 13 bases left in between. DNA for the CDR3: TGTGCTAGTGGTTACACCAGGGGAAGCTCCTACAATGAGCAGTTCTTC. Residues: CASGYTRGSSYNEQFF.

The rearrangement uses TRBV11-2 and TRBJ2-1; 11 bases are a match to TRBD2. V trimming: 6 bases; J trimming: 9 bases; junction bases outside the gene matches: 10. The germline gives CDR1 SGHAT, CDR2 FQNNGV. The CDR3 length is 15 residues. CDR3 sequence reads: CASRGVAGGHREQFF. The CDR3 region has the DNA TGTGCCAGCAGGGGGGTAGCGGGGGGGCATCGTGAGCAGTTCTTC.

J is TRBJ2-1 and V is TRBV3-1; D might be TRBD2 (6 bases). CDR3 length: 16 amino acids. Per the germline V gene, CDR1 is LGHDT and CDR2 is YNNKEL (reference sequence). V lost 4 bases, J lost 4 bases, and 17 bases lay in between. CDR3 sequence reads: CASSPRVAEGYNEQFF. As DNA, the CDR3 is TGTGCCAGCAGCCCCCGGGTAGCGGAAGGATACAATGAGCAGTTCTTC.

The rearrangement uses TRBV12-3 or TRBV12-4 and TRBJ1-4; 8 bases line up with TRBD1. V lost 1 base to trimming and J lost 4 bases; unmatched junction nucleotides: 2. This CDR3 has 15 residues. CDR3 nucleotides: TGTGCCAGCAGTTTAGGGACAGGGATTAATGAAAAACTGTTTTTT. It encodes CASSLGTGINEKLFF.

The J gene is TRBJ2-1, the V gene TRBV15; TRBD2 matches 7 bases. This CDR3 has 16 amino acids. In germline, CDR1 is LNHNV, CDR2 YYDKDF (reference sequence). The trim removed 2 bases at V and 4 bases at J, leaving 8 bases unmatched. DNA of the CDR3: TGTGCCACCAGCAGAACCCTAGCGGAACTTTACAATGAGCAGTTCTTC. Translating gives CATSRTLAELYNEQFF.

The chain links TRBV12-3 or TRBV12-4 to TRBJ1-1; unclear D gene. Deletions cut 6 bases from V and 6 bases from J, with 11 bases between. There are 12 residues in the CDR3. In nucleotides, the CDR3 is TGTGCCAGCAGCGCCGGATTTGCTGAAGCTTTCTTT. Protein product: CASSAGFAEAFF.

This clonotype came up a few times. The V call is TRBV20-1, the J call TRBJ1-2, with D possibly TRBD1 on 6 matching bases. The length of the CDR3 is 14 residues. V was cut by 1 base and J by 7 bases, with 16 bases left in between. In germline, CDR1 is DFQATT, CDR2 SNEGSKA (reference sequence). The CDR3 region has the DNA TGCAGTGCTAGAGCCCGGGGGAGGGGGACTGGCTACACCTTC. Amino acid sequence: CSARARGRGTGYTF.

The chain employs TRBV29-1 and TRBJ2-7, with a possible D match to TRBD2 (6 bases). CDR1 is SQVTM and CDR2 is ANQGSEA in the germline V gene. The ends were cut back, 0 bases at V and 6 bases at J, with 21 bases in the middle. This CDR3 is 16 amino acids long. In DNA, the CDR3 is TGCAGCGTTGAAGATAAGAGCGGCAGGGTGGGGGGCGAGCAGTACTTC. Translation: CSVEDKSGRVGGEQYF.

This clonotype was observed a few times. The J gene is TRBJ1-2, the V gene TRBV14, with D perhaps TRBD1 (6 bases). This CDR3 comprises 18 residues. Between the trimmed V and J ends, which lost 2 bases and 0 bases, there was a span of 19 bases. The germline gives CDR1 SGHDN, CDR2 FVKESK. This CDR3 reads CASSQSDSLISPNYGYTF. DNA of the CDR3: TGTGCCAGCAGCCAATCGGACAGCTTAATATCTCCTAACTATGGCTACACCTTC. Based on the CDR3 plus reference TRBV14 and TRBJ1-2, the full variable domain is EAGVTQFPSHSVIEKGQTVTLRCDPISGHDNLYWYRRVMGKEIKFLLHFVKESKQDESGMPNNRFLAERTGGTYSTLKVQPAELEDSGVYFCASSQSDSLISPNYGYTFGSGTRLTVV.

This clonotype appeared many times. CDR3 protein: CSAFGTIDAKNIQYF. The DNA for the CDR3 is TGCAGTGCTTTCGGGACTATCGACGCCAAAAACATTCAGTACTTC. The gene calls are TRBV20-1 and TRBJ2-4; 7 bases line up with TRBD2. Unmatched junction bases numbered 8, after V lost 5 bases and J lost 1 base. Germline CDR1 reads DFQATT; CDR2 reads SNEGSKA (reference sequence). This CDR3 comprises 15 residues.

As to this clonotype: A much larger clone lies a single base off, so this may be a read error. The rearrangement joins TRBV20-1 to TRBJ1-5; unclear D gene. Germline CDR1 and CDR2: DFQATT and SNEGSKA (reference sequence). The CDR3 extends over 14 amino acids. The CDR3: CSAPGVNSNQPHHF. CDR3 nucleotide sequence: TGCAGTGCCCCGGGTGTGAATAGCAATCAGCCCCATCATTTT.

The V and J genes are TRBV28 and TRBJ2-7, with no clear D. This CDR3 spans 13 amino acids. In germline, CDR1 is MDHEN, CDR2 SYDVKM. Trimming cost V 6 bases and J 8 bases, with 17 bases left between them. This CDR3 is CASRSSLSPQQYF. DNA for the CDR3: TGTGCCAGCAGAAGCAGTTTGAGCCCCCAGCAGTACTTC.

This clonotype has a count of ten or more. The chain has TRBV20-1 and TRBJ2-1; 8 positions agree with TRBD2. The J segment lost 9 bases and the V segment lost 6 bases, leaving 16 bases of the junction unmatched. From germline, CDR1 is DFQATT and CDR2 SNEGSKA (reference sequence). This CDR3 has 15 residues. CDR3 DNA sequence: TGCAGTGCCTGGCCCTCGAGCGGGAGAAATGCTGAGCAGTTCTTC. This encodes CSAWPSSGRNAEQFF.

This clonotype has only a few counts. The CDR3 reads CASSLSARGNTEAFF. The CDR3 nucleotides are TGTGCCAGCAGTTTAAGCGCCAGGGGGAACACTGAAGCTTTCTTT. This sequence joins TRBV12-3 or TRBV12-4 and TRBJ1-1; possibly TRBD1 for D (6 bases). The length of the CDR3 is 15 residues. V was trimmed by 2 bases and J by 1 base, leaving 11 bases between them.